The clone carrying this T cell receptor beta chain occurred a few times. Its antigen remains unknown. RNA transcripts gave rise to amplified TCR beta CDR3 regions. First-round RT-PCR of the TCR CDR3 relied on the HTBI primer set. TCRdb itself ran the multiplex PCR reads through MiXCR, one entry per CDR3 protein. The data hold some 350,000 distinct CDR3 sequences, with around 25% observed a single time. This record belongs to a study of T cells in Graves' hyperthyroidism and ophthalmopathy. Trimming took off 8 bases at V and 6 bases at J, with 9 bases between the two ends. Germline-derived CDR1 and CDR2 are MNHEY and SVGEGT. The CDR3 loop spans 11 amino acids. The study's findings and limits: The majority of expanded thyroid clonotypes above 0.001 also appeared in blood.

The gene calls are TRBV6-2 or TRBV6-3 and TRBJ2-3, with no clear D. Sequenced material: blood. The receptor was derived from a man over 45 with Graves' hyperthyroidism. The CDR3 DNA is TGTGCCAGCCAAGGTGCCGATACGCAGTATTTT. It codes for CASQGADTQYF.